The clone carrying this TCR beta chain was seen only a few times. Its antigen is unidentified. This record belongs to a study of radiotherapy plus CTLA-4 blockade in lung cancer. Study details: Disease control was seen in around 31% of patients, objective responses in 15% to 20%.

Germline V CDR1 and CDR2: SGHTA, FQGNSA. V gave up 1 base and J gave up 3 bases; unmatched junction bases: 5. The CDR3 has 15 residues. Regarding the study as a whole: Together with interferon-beta, which increased in serum after radiation, early dynamic changes in blood T cell clones were reportedly the best predictors of response. Researchers report tumor-derived TCR clones expanding in blood after radiotherapy plus ipilimumab.

Chemo-refractory metastatic non-small-cell lung cancer patients received focal radiation with ipilimumab CTLA-4 blockade. The method was immunoSEQ multiplex PCR; TCRdb's version includes in-frame clones alone and lacks a portion of them. Here the sample spans about 59,000 clones, approximately 70% being singletons. This specimen was peripheral blood, taken from a patient treated with radiotherapy plus ipilimumab. The sequence was obtained from a human donor with non-small cell lung cancer whose response to radiotherapy plus ipilimumab could not be evaluated. V gene TRBV7-2 combines with J gene TRBJ1-1; 7 bases fit TRBD1. In DNA, the CDR3 is TGTGCCAGCAGCTTAGTCCCGACAGGGCACACTGAAGCTTTCTTT. Translating it yields CASSLVPTGHTEAFF. Full variable domain (outside the CDR3, taken from reference TRBV7-2 and TRBJ1-1): GAGVSQSPSNKVTEKGKDVELRCDPISGHTALYWYRQSLGQGLEFLIYFQGNSAPDKSGLPSDRFSAERTGGSVSTLTIQRTQQEDSAVYLCASSLVPTGHTEAFFGQGTRLTVV.